Listed below are T cell receptor beta chains from one sample, sequenced in a study of long-term antiretroviral therapy in people with HIV. The repertoire was sequenced with immunoSEQ multiplex PCR; TCRdb's copy has only in-frame clones and lacks some. The table includes 25,000 to 30,000 clones, 80% to 90% detected once. The specimen comprised unsorted PBMCs, sampled 3 years after starting antiretroviral therapy. Every receptor here comes from a man aged 40-49 years with HIV. Each CDR3 is given with its conserved first and last residue. Fields, in order: D gene, clone size, CDR3 length, J gene, V gene, CDR3 protein, CDR3 DNA. D genes are given only for firm matches. A clone size is listed for some rows: how often the clone was seen (once, few, many), or a class if it is expanded.

TRBD2 | NA | 17 | TRBJ2-1 | TRBV19 | CASRTSLVLTSYNEQFF | TGTGCCAGCAGGACTAGTTTGGTGCTCACCTCCTACAATGAGCAGTTCTTC
TRBD1 | NA | 16 | TRBJ1-5 | TRBV4-2 | CASSQEGGQGDQPQHF | TGTGCCAGCAGCCAAGAAGGGGGACAGGGTGATCAGCCCCAGCATTTT
NA | NA | 13 | TRBJ1-6 | TRBV11-2 | CASSRTSKSPLHF | TGTGCCAGCAGTCGGACCTCCAAGTCACCCCTCCACTTT
NA | NA | 17 | TRBJ2-1 | TRBV7-2 | CASSSGPGDLRYNEQFF | TGTGCCAGCAGCTCAGGACCAGGGGACTTGAGGTACAATGAGCAGTTCTTC
TRBD1 | few | 15 | TRBJ1-5 | TRBV5-6 | CASSPWDREGQPQHF | TGTGCCAGCAGCCCATGGGACAGGGAGGGCCAGCCCCAGCATTTT
NA | NA | 16 | TRBJ2-1 | TRBV7-3 | CASSSNQGSSYNEQFF | TGTGCCAGCAGTTCTAATCAGGGGAGCTCCTACAATGAGCAGTTCTTC
NA | NA | 15 | TRBJ2-2 | TRBV27 | CASSATRTNTGELFF | TGTGCCAGCAGCGCGACGAGGACGAACACCGGGGAGCTGTTTTTT
NA | NA | 15 | TRBJ2-1 | TRBV11-3 | CASSLGVLGYNEQFF | TGTGCCAGCAGCTTGGGGGTTTTGGGCTACAATGAGCAGTTCTTC
NA | NA | 15 | TRBJ1-1 | TRBV11-2 | CASSSGQMMNTEAFF | TGTGCCAGCAGCTCAGGACAGATGATGAACACTGAAGCTTTCTTT
NA | NA | 13 | TRBJ1-2 | TRBV13 | CASSPPAGGDYTF | TGTGCCAGCAGCCCCCCCGCGGGGGGGGACTACACCTTC
NA | few | 12 | TRBJ2-3 | TRBV9 | CASSVGSDTQYF | TGTGCCAGCAGCGTAGGATCAGATACGCAGTATTTT
TRBD1 | NA | 14 | TRBJ2-7 | TRBV27 | CASRRGAGGIEQYF | TGTGCCAGCCGACGAGGTGCAGGGGGAATCGAGCAGTACTTC
NA | once | 15 | TRBJ2-2 | TRBV5-1 | CASSPLGGDTGELFF | TGCGCCAGCAGCCCGTTGGGGGGAGACACCGGGGAGCTGTTTTTT
NA | NA | 17 | TRBJ2-3 | TRBV5-1 | CASSWGAGASLLNTQYF | TGCGCCAGCAGCTGGGGGGCAGGGGCCTCACTTCTGAATACGCAGTATTTT
NA | NA | 13 | TRBJ2-5 | TRBV15 | CATSNGQQETQYF | TGTGCCACCAGCAACGGACAGCAAGAGACCCAGTACTTC
NA | NA | 13 | TRBJ1-2 | TRBV7-9 | CASSNGQFYGYTF | TGTGCCAGCAGCAACGGACAGTTCTATGGCTACACCTTC
TRBD2 | NA | 13 | TRBJ2-7 | TRBV11-3 | CASSPRGGDEQYF | TGTGCCAGCAGCCCCCGTGGGGGGGACGAGCAGTACTTC
NA | once | 15 | TRBJ1-1 | TRBV27 | CASSLAGFMGTEAFF | TGTGCCAGCAGTTTAGCAGGCTTTATGGGAACTGAAGCTTTCTTT
TRBD1 | NA | 16 | TRBJ2-1 | TRBV5-1 | CASSLHTGGSYNEQFF | TGCGCCAGCAGCTTGCACACAGGGGGCTCCTACAATGAGCAGTTCTTC
NA | NA | 12 | TRBJ1-1 | TRBV19 | CASSIDRTEAFF | TGTGCCAGTAGTATAGATAGAACTGAAGCTTTCTTT
NA | NA | 12 | TRBJ2-1 | TRBV7-2 | CASSATRVKQFF | TGTGCCAGCAGCGCTACCCGGGTTAAGCAGTTCTTC
TRBD1 | NA | 15 | TRBJ2-7 | TRBV28 | CASSGSGTGPNEQYF | TGTGCCAGCAGTGGATCCGGGACAGGGCCCAACGAGCAGTACTTC
TRBD1 | NA | 15 | TRBJ1-5 | TRBV29-1 | CSVGQGTYSNQPQHF | TGCAGCGTAGGACAGGGAACCTATAGCAATCAGCCCCAGCATTTT
NA | few | 12 | TRBJ2-1 | TRBV4-1 | CASSTPRGEQFF | TGCGCCAGCAGCACTCCGCGGGGTGAGCAGTTCTTC
NA | NA | 12 | TRBJ2-5 | TRBV27 | CASQGSEETQYF | TGTGCCAGCCAGGGGAGTGAAGAGACCCAGTACTTC
NA | NA | 14 | TRBJ2-2 | TRBV6-6 | CASSQLKDTGELFF | TGTGCCAGCAGCCAACTGAAGGACACCGGGGAGCTGTTTTTT
NA | NA | 15 | TRBJ1-5 | TRBV6-1 | CASSERRGSNQPQHF | TGTGCCAGCAGTGAACGGCGGGGCAGCAATCAGCCCCAGCATTTT
NA | NA | 18 | TRBJ1-5 | TRBV28 | CASILGGRDVYSNQPQHF | TGTGCCAGCATCCTAGGGGGACGGGACGTTTATAGCAATCAGCCCCAGCATTTT
TRBD2 | NA | 16 | TRBJ2-5 | TRBV7-9 | CASSPATSGVQETQYF | TGTGCCAGCAGCCCGGCGACTAGCGGGGTTCAAGAGACCCAGTACTTC
NA | NA | 15 | TRBJ1-2 | TRBV12-5 | CASGWGIKGDYGYTF | TGTGCTAGTGGTTGGGGTATAAAGGGGGACTATGGCTACACCTTC
NA | NA | 13 | TRBJ2-7 | TRBV11-2 | CASSQPGVGEQYF | TGTGCCAGCAGCCAACCGGGGGTGGGCGAGCAGTACTTC
NA | once | 16 | TRBJ1-6 | TRBV10-2 | CASSESALTYNSPLHF | TGCGCCAGCAGTGAGTCCGCCCTCACCTATAATTCACCCCTCCACTTT
TRBD1 | NA | 15 | TRBJ2-3 | TRBV5-1 | CASSLEGQYTDTQYF | TGCGCCAGCAGCTTGGAGGGACAGTACACAGATACGCAGTATTTT
TRBD1 | NA | 13 | TRBJ1-1 | TRBV30 | CAWTPGQGTEAFF | TGTGCCTGGACCCCGGGACAGGGGACTGAAGCTTTCTTT
NA | few | 16 | TRBJ1-6 | TRBV27 | CASSLSSGPPYSPLHF | TGTGCCAGCAGTTTAAGTTCCGGGCCCCCTTATTCACCCCTCCACTTT
NA | NA | 13 | TRBJ2-3 | TRBV6-6 | CASSYLGTDTQYF | TGTGCCAGCAGTTACCTAGGCACAGATACGCAGTATTTT
TRBD1 | NA | 15 | TRBJ2-3 | TRBV27 | CASSSSGTGTDTQYF | TGTGCCAGCAGTTCCTCCGGGACAGGCACAGATACGCAGTATTTT
TRBD1 | NA | 14 | TRBJ1-2 | TRBV18 | CASSTGQGDRGYTF | TGTGCCAGCTCAACGGGACAGGGTGATCGCGGCTACACCTTC